The sequence of this T cell receptor beta chain was determined in a study of human T cells and chemical hapten exposure. Study-level results: Having alopecia, donors may respond immunologically unlike healthy people.

MiXCR was run by TCRdb on the RACE reads, yielding one entry per CDR3 protein. The sample records around 120,000 distinct CDR3 sequences, roughly 15% being singletons. There are 15 residues in the CDR3. The V and J ends lost 6 bases and 4 bases respectively, with 15 bases between them. CDR1 is MDHEN and CDR2 is SYDVKM in the germline V gene. As regards this clonotype: What it recognizes is unknown.

Time point noted: patch test 1, 2 weeks after DPC sensitization. This sample's treatment: therapeutic diphenylcyclopropenone sensitization with weekly scalp DPC. The sample in question was whole blood, obtained in connection with sensitization to the hapten diphenylcyclopropenone (DPC). The TCR comes from a man between 18 and 29 years old with alopecia areata. Some clones in this sample may be carry-over from other donors' samples. The V gene is TRBV28, the J gene TRBJ2-2, with D hard to call. CDR3 protein: CASSPDRRRTGELFF. DNA for the CDR3: TGTGCCAGCAGCCCAGACCGACGACGCACCGGGGAGCTGTTTTTT.